These T cell receptor beta chains were read from a single sample in a study of control samples from healthy donors and cancer patients. Measured with immunoSEQ multiplex PCR; TCRdb has only the in-frame clones, and not every one. The data hold approximately 170,000 clones, with over 85% observed a single time. The sample was blood. These receptors were taken from a woman aged 60-75 years in good health. CDR3s include the opening cysteine and the closing phenylalanine or tryptophan. The D gene is left open where the match is weak. The size entry is marked missing in some rows and otherwise reads once, few, many or a size class.

V gene	D gene	clone size	CDR3 length	J gene	CDR3 DNA	CDR3 protein
TRBV6-5	TRBD1	-	13	TRBJ1-1	TGTGCCAGCAGTCTACAGGGGGAGACTGAAGCTTTCTTT	CASSLQGETEAFF
TRBV7-3	-	-	13	TRBJ1-1	TGTGCCAGCAGCTTGAGCACCCACACTGAAGCTTTCTTT	CASSLSTHTEAFF
TRBV7-8	-	-	17	TRBJ2-1	TGTGCCAGCAGCTTTATACAGGAGAACGTCCAATACAATGAGCAGTTCTTC	CASSFIQENVQYNEQFF
TRBV7-2	-	-	15	TRBJ2-3	TGTGCCAGCAGCGAACGGGTCTATCCCACAGATACGCAGTATTTT	CASSERVYPTDTQYF
TRBV21-1	-	-	15	TRBJ2-3	TGTGCCAGCAGCAAAGAACGGGACGGGAGAGATACGCAGTATTTT	CASSKERDGRDTQYF
TRBV6-5	-	-	12	TRBJ1-2	TGTGCCAGCAGACTTAAAGGGTATGGCTACACCTTC	CASRLKGYGYTF
TRBV29-1	-	-	13	TRBJ1-2	TGCAGCTGCCGTACCCCAGGGTCCATAGTCTACACCTTC	CSCRTPGSIVYTF
TRBV2	-	many	10	TRBJ1-1	TGTGCCAGCTCCGTCGGGAAAGCTTTCTTT	CASSVGKAFF
TRBV5-6	-	-	13	TRBJ1-1	TGTGCCAGCAGCTACTCGTCCCGGGCTGAAGCTTTCTTT	CASSYSSRAEAFF
TRBV2	TRBD2	-	13	TRBJ2-3	TGTGCCAGTCGGACTAGCGGGGGGGATACGCAGTATTTT	CASRTSGGDTQYF
TRBV29-1	TRBD2	-	16	TRBJ2-5	TGCAGCGGCCAGCGGGGGGCCGAAACTCACCAAGAGACCCAGTACTTC	CSGQRGAETHQETQYF
TRBV3-1/TRBV3-2	TRBD2	-	13	TRBJ2-5	TGTGCCAGCAGCCCATCGGGGGGGGAGACCCAGTACTTC	CASSPSGGETQYF
TRBV6-2/TRBV6-3	TRBD1	-	15	TRBJ1-6	TGTGCCAGCAGTCCCCGGGACAGGGGGAGCTCACCCCTCCACTTT	CASSPRDRGSSPLHF
TRBV7-3	TRBD1	-	16	TRBJ2-6	TGTGCCAGCAGCTTGACAGGGGGCGGTGGGGCCAACGTCCTGACTTTC	CASSLTGGGGANVLTF
TRBV7-9	TRBD2	-	14	TRBJ2-2	TGTGCCAGCAGCTTAGAAGCGGGATCCGGGGAGCTGTTTTTT	CASSLEAGSGELFF
TRBV2	-	-	14	TRBJ1-3	TGTGCCAGCAGTGAAAGGGATTCTGGAAACACCATATATTTT	CASSERDSGNTIYF
TRBV5-1	-	-	16	TRBJ2-2	TGCGCCAGCAGCAGGACAGACCCCGCGAACACCGGGGAGCTGTTTTTT	CASSRTDPANTGELFF
TRBV19	TRBD2	-	15	TRBJ2-1	TGTGCCAGTAGCCGCGAGGGCGGGGGGTACAATGAGCAGTTCTTC	CASSREGGGYNEQFF
TRBV2	TRBD2	once	16	TRBJ2-3	TGTGCCAGCAGGGACGGGACTAGCGGGGTCACAGATACGCAGTATTTT	CASRDGTSGVTDTQYF
TRBV7-2	TRBD2	few	13	TRBJ2-7	TGTGCCAGCAGCAGTGGGACTAGGACCGAGCAGTACTTC	CASSSGTRTEQYF
TRBV18	TRBD2	-	17	TRBJ2-1	TGTGCCAGCTCACCACTGTTCGAGCGGGGGGGGGATAATGAGCAGTTCTTC	CASSPLFERGGDNEQFF
TRBV5-6	-	-	15	TRBJ1-2	TGTGCCAGCAGCAGAAGGGAGGTGATACTCTATGGCTACACCTTC	CASSRREVILYGYTF
TRBV6-2/TRBV6-3	-	-	14	TRBJ1-5	TGTGCCAGCAGTTATAGACAGGCGAATCAGCCCCAGCATTTT	CASSYRQANQPQHF
TRBV5-1	TRBD1	-	15	TRBJ1-1	TGCGCCAGCAGTTCCGGGGACAGGGTTGCCTCTGAAGCTTTCTTT	CASSSGDRVASEAFF
TRBV28	-	-	15	TRBJ2-3	TGTGCCAGCAGTTCCCCGGCTAGCGTGATAGATACGCAGTATTTT	CASSSPASVIDTQYF
TRBV7-6	-	-	13	TRBJ1-1	TGTGCCAGCGCGAGACAGATGAACACTGAAGCTTTCTTT	CASARQMNTEAFF
TRBV6-6	TRBD2	-	14	TRBJ2-3	TGTGCCAGCAGTACAGGGACTAGTGCAGATACGCAGTATTTT	CASSTGTSADTQYF
TRBV27	-	-	17	TRBJ2-7	TGTGCCAGCAGTTCGTTCCCCCCGGGGCCGAGCTCCTACGAGCAGTACTTC	CASSSFPPGPSSYEQYF
TRBV30	-	-	15	TRBJ1-1	TGTGCCTGGAGTGTAGGGGACCCCATGAACACTGAAGCTTTCTTT	CAWSVGDPMNTEAFF
TRBV19	-	-	13	TRBJ1-2	TGTGCCAGTAGTCCTAGAACGTTCTATGGCTACACCTTC	CASSPRTFYGYTF
TRBV6-2/TRBV6-3	TRBD2	-	15	TRBJ2-1	TGTGCCAGCAGTTCCCGGGGTAGCGGGGACAATGAGCAGTTCTTC	CASSSRGSGDNEQFF
TRBV5-1	-	few	15	TRBJ1-5	TGCGCCAGCAGCTTGGACGGATATAGCAATCAGCCCCAGCATTTT	CASSLDGYSNQPQHF
TRBV9	TRBD2	-	14	TRBJ2-5	TGTGCCAGCAATTTTGGAGCGGGACAAGAGACCCAGTACTTC	CASNFGAGQETQYF
TRBV7-2	TRBD2	-	16	TRBJ2-5	TGTGCCAGCAGCCCCCAAAGCGGGGGGGCCTTTAAGACCCAGTACTTC	CASSPQSGGAFKTQYF
TRBV10-1	-	-	12	TRBJ1-2	TGCGCCAGCCCGGACGATCGGTATGGCTACACCTTC	CASPDDRYGYTF
TRBV18	-	-	17	TRBJ2-1	TGTGCCAGCTCACCACCGGGGTGGAGGGTTGGAGCCAATGAGCAGTTCTTC	CASSPPGWRVGANEQFF
TRBV7-2	-	-	12	TRBJ2-5	TGTGCCAGCAGCTTGTCCTCTGAGACCCAGTACTTC	CASSLSSETQYF
TRBV5-4	-	-	15	TRBJ2-7	TGTGCCAGCAGCTCCCACAGCAGGGCTACCTACGAGCAGTACTTC	CASSSHSRATYEQYF
TRBV12-3/TRBV12-4	-	-	11	TRBJ2-7	TGTGCCAGCAGTTTAGTCTACGAGCAGTACTTC	CASSLVYEQYF
TRBV12-5	TRBD2	-	13	TRBJ2-7	TGTGCTAGTGCTAGCGGGGGGGGCTACGAGCAGTACTTC	CASASGGGYEQYF
TRBV6-5	-	once	16	TRBJ2-6	TGTGCCAGCAGTTCGGCCTCGATCCCTGGGGCCAACGTCCTGACTTTC	CASSSASIPGANVLTF
TRBV6-1	-	-	16	TRBJ1-2	TGTGCCAGCAGTGAAGTAGTATCGGGGACCACCTATGGCTACACCTTC	CASSEVVSGTTYGYTF
TRBV18	-	-	14	TRBJ2-7	TGTGCCAGCTCACCCCAGCTCGATTCTCCTGAGCAGTACTTC	CASSPQLDSPEQYF
TRBV27	-	-	14	TRBJ1-1	TGTGCCAGCAGTTTACGAGGGGATAGCACTGAAGCTTTCTTT	CASSLRGDSTEAFF
TRBV4-3	-	once	15	TRBJ1-4	TGCGCCAGCAGCCAGGTAGATGCAACTAATGAAAAACTGTTTTTT	CASSQVDATNEKLFF
TRBV6-1	TRBD1	-	15	TRBJ2-7	TGTGCCAGCAGTGATTTCGGACAGGGAGCCTACGAGCAGTACTTC	CASSDFGQGAYEQYF
TRBV19	TRBD1	-	14	TRBJ1-2	TGTGCCACCTCGGGCGGCAGGGGGGCCTATGGCTACACCTTC	CATSGGRGAYGYTF
TRBV7-2	TRBD1	-	17	TRBJ1-2	TGTGCCAGCAGCTTAGCGAGGAGACAGGGAGGGGACTATGGCTACACCTTC	CASSLARRQGGDYGYTF
TRBV18	-	-	15	TRBJ1-2	TGTGCCAGCTCACCTAATTGGTCCCGGACTTCCGGCTACACCTTC	CASSPNWSRTSGYTF
TRBV4-3	TRBD2	-	17	TRBJ2-3	TGCGCCAGCAGCCAATCGGGACTAGCGGGGGTCACAGATACGCAGTATTTT	CASSQSGLAGVTDTQYF
TRBV2	-	-	13	TRBJ2-5	TGTGCCAGCAGTGAAAGGCGCGGAGAGACCCAGTACTTC	CASSERRGETQYF
TRBV10-1	-	-	12	TRBJ2-7	TGCGCCAGCAGTGATTGGGTCTACGAGCAGTACTTC	CASSDWVYEQYF
TRBV6-5	-	-	13	TRBJ1-3	TGTGCCACAAAGACAGGACAAGGAAACACCATATATTTT	CATKTGQGNTIYF
TRBV5-5	-	once	15	TRBJ1-6	TGTGCCAGCAGCTTGGGTTCAGGCGGTAATTCACCCCTCCACTTT	CASSLGSGGNSPLHF
TRBV30	-	many	13	TRBJ1-2	TGTGCCTGCGAAATACAGGGCTTCTATGGCTACACCTTC	CACEIQGFYGYTF
TRBV12-3/TRBV12-4	-	-	13	TRBJ2-7	TGTGCCAGCAGTTTGGGGGCCGACTACGAGCAGTACTTC	CASSLGADYEQYF
TRBV7-2	-	-	15	TRBJ2-7	TGTGCCAGCAGCTTAAGGGCGGGGAGCTCCTACGAGCAGTACTTC	CASSLRAGSSYEQYF
TRBV6-5	-	-	13	TRBJ1-1	TGTGCCAGCAGTACAGAGATGAACACTGAAGCTTTCTTT	CASSTEMNTEAFF